This entry describes one T cell receptor beta chain. Its antigen is not identified. The assay was immunoSEQ multiplex PCR, and TCRdb's table has in-frame clones only and misses some. This table has some 23,000 clones, approximately 93% appearing once. This sample is part of a study of regulatory and conventional T cells in RAG deficiency. Study observations and caveats: Other subsets showed 9 to 10-fold reductions, but Treg unique TCR beta sequences fell approximately 100-fold in these patients.

The sorted conventional CD4+ T cells were CD25-low and CD127-high, with genomic DNA sequenced. Per germline, CDR1 MNHNS and CDR2 SASEGT. Trimming pared 1 base from V and 5 bases from J, leaving 15 bases between. This CDR3 has 15 residues. These data are also associated with another study on regulatory T cells. Per that paper: The primer mix had 52 TRBV and 13 TRBJ primers.

This chain connects TRBV6-1 to TRBJ2-7, with TRBD1 as a possible D gene (5 bases). Sequenced: CD4+ T cells sorted from blood. The receptor comes from a human donor in good health. The CDR3 DNA sequence: TGTGCCAGCAGTGAAGTTAGGGGAATCTTCGACGAGCAGTACTTC. Protein sequence: CASSEVRGIFDEQYF.